Each of the 20 T cell receptor beta chains below was sequenced from the same sample in a study of graft-versus-host responses after intestinal transplantation. The protocol was immunoSEQ multiplex PCR, while the TCRdb copy is restricted to in-frame clones and leaves out a portion. The sample yields about 4,600 clones, about a quarter seen once. The sample consisted of alloreactive CD4+ T cells from a mixed lymphocyte reaction culture, taken before intestinal transplant. The subset is: CFSE-low proliferating T cells sorted from roughly six-day pre-transplant mixed lymphocyte reaction (GvH or HvG direction). These receptors originate from a human patient who received an intestinal transplant.

V usage is TRBV9 and J usage is TRBJ2-2; possible D gene TRBD1, 5 bases. V lost 4 bases to trimming and J lost 6 bases, with 10 bases between them. CDR3 length: 13 amino acids. Per the germline V gene, CDR1 is SGDLS and CDR2 is YYNGEE. This chain's CDR3 is CASSPRQPGELFF. The CDR3 DNA reads TGTGCCAGCAGCCCCAGACAGCCCGGGGAGCTGTTTTTT.

V and J are TRBV16 and TRBJ2-3; 8 positions agree with TRBD2. With V trimmed by 1 base and J by 4 bases, 4 bases remained unmatched. The germline CDR1 and CDR2 sequences are KGHSY and FQNENV. The CDR3 sequence is 15 residues long. This CDR3 reads CASSQLSGSSDTQYF. DNA of the CDR3: TGTGCCAGCAGCCAATTAAGCGGGAGCTCAGATACGCAGTATTTT.

This clone was observed a handful of times. The chain has TRBV19 and TRBJ2-3, with 7 bases that match TRBD2. V was pared by 10 bases and J by 4 bases, with 8 bases of the junction left unmatched. CDR3 length: 13 residues. CDR1 is LNHDA and CDR2 is SQIVND in the germline V gene (reference sequence). The CDR3 DNA reads as TGTGCCACCCTCCGGCGGGGGTCAGATACGCAGTATTTT. Its translation is CATLRRGSDTQYF.

This rearrangement joins TRBV6-6 to TRBJ1-6; a weak D match, TRBD1 (5 bases). Trimming removed 5 bases at V and 6 bases at J, with 14 bases between. Germline assignment: CDR1 MNHNY and CDR2 SVGAGI (reference sequence). The CDR3 is 15 residues long. The CDR3 nucleotides are TGTGCCAGCAGTCAACGTGGGGGAAGTAATTCACCCCTCCACTTT. Translated: CASSQRGGSNSPLHF.

The chain carries TRBV28 and TRBJ2-1, with 10 bases fitting TRBD2. Germline values: CDR1 MDHEN, CDR2 SYDVKM. CDR3 size: 12 residues. Trimming took 7 bases from V and 8 from J; bases not matched to a gene: 2. The CDR3 sequence is CASTSGSDEQFF. The CDR3, as DNA: TGTGCCAGCACTAGCGGGAGTGATGAGCAGTTCTTC.

The chain is built from TRBV18 and TRBJ2-1; 12 bases map to TRBD2. Germline CDR1 and CDR2: KGHSH and LQKENI. J lost 6 bases, V lost 3 bases, and 0 bases had no gene match. CDR3 length equals 14 residues. CDR3 in amino acids: CASSPGLAGNEQFF. DNA for the CDR3: TGTGCCAGCTCACCGGGACTAGCGGGCAATGAGCAGTTCTTC.

This clone was detected only a few times. This chain connects TRBV6-5 to TRBJ2-7, with TRBD1 identical over 9 bases. This CDR3 contains 15 residues. Germline V gene lookup returns CDR1 MNHEY and CDR2 SVGAGI. V lost 6 bases and J lost 3; bases outside the gene matches: 9. CDR3 in DNA: TGTGCCAGCAGGCTAGAGAGGGACAGGGTCTACGAGCAGTACTTC. Amino acids: CASRLERDRVYEQYF.

About this clone itself: A far larger clone lies a single base away; this is likely a read error. The V gene is TRBV6-6, the J gene TRBJ1-1; D unclear. CDR1 and CDR2 (germline): MNHNY, SVGAGI (reference sequence). Trimming pared 0 bases from V and 14 bases from J, leaving 13 bases between. This CDR3 has 12 residues. This CDR3 reads CASSYSKGGPFF. DNA of the CDR3: TGTGCCAGCAGTTACTCGAAGGGTGGTCCCTTCTTT.

This clone has just a few counts. CDR3 loop: CASSEFGDTQYF. CDR3 DNA sequence: TGCGCCAGCAGTGAGTTTGGAGATACGCAGTATTTT. V is TRBV10-1 and J is TRBJ2-3; D is ambiguous. This CDR3 is built from 12 residues. The germline V gene has CDR1 WNHNN and CDR2 SYGVQD (reference sequence). V gave up 1 base and J gave up 5 bases, with 4 bases separating them.

In its sample, this clone was seen a few times. The chain is built from TRBV5-1 and TRBJ2-7, with D perhaps matching TRBD1 (6 bases). V was trimmed by 5 bases and J by 2 bases, leaving 17 bases between them. The CDR3 spans 15 residues. Germline V gene lookup returns CDR1 SGHRS and CDR2 YFSETQ. The CDR3 coding sequence is TGCGCCAGCAGAGCAGGGGCGGACGGCCCCTACGAGCAGTACTTC. This sequence encodes CASRAGADGPYEQYF.

This clone has just a few counts. The V call is TRBV11-2, the J call TRBJ2-7; no definite D call. The germline V gene has CDR1 SGHAT and CDR2 FQNNGV. The ends were cut back, 2 bases at V and 3 bases at J, with 2 bases in the middle. The CDR3 spans 11 residues. The CDR3 region has the DNA TGTGCCAGCAGCTTAATCTACGAGCAGTACTTC. This translates into CASSLIYEQYF. Combining the CDR3 with reference TRBV11-2 and TRBJ2-7 gives the whole variable domain EAGVAQSPRYKIIEKRQSVAFWCNPISGHATLYWYQQILGQGPKLLIQFQNNGVVDDSQLPKDRFSAERLKGVDSTLKIQPAKLEDSAVYLCASSLIYEQYFGPGTRLTVT.

This clone was seen only a few times. The chain uses TRBV28 and TRBJ2-3; D is possibly TRBD2 (6 bases). The germline V and J ends were trimmed by 2 bases and 6 bases, with 18 bases remaining between them. The CDR3 is 16 amino acids. Per germline, CDR1 MDHEN and CDR2 SYDVKM. CDR3 sequence reads: CASSLTGLARADTQYF. The CDR3 DNA sequence: TGTGCCAGCAGTTTAACGGGGCTAGCGAGGGCGGATACGCAGTATTTT.

The chain employs TRBV7-3 and TRBJ1-1, with TRBD1 as a possible D gene (5 bases). The CDR3 contains 13 residues. The germline V gene encodes CDR1 SGHTA and CDR2 FQGTGA. Trimming took 0 bases from V and 8 from J, leaving 10 bases between them. Written as DNA, the CDR3 is TGTGCCAGCAGCTTAACGAACCAGGGAGAAGCTTTCTTT. This gives the protein CASSLTNQGEAFF. Full variable domain (rest looked up from reference TRBV7-3 and TRBJ1-1): GAGVSQTPSNKVTEKGKYVELRCDPISGHTALYWYRQSLGQGPEFLIYFQGTGAADDSGLPNDRFFAVRPEGSVSTLKIQRTERGDSAVYLCASSLTNQGEAFFGQGTRLTVV.

This clone is labeled medium-sized. This chain uses TRBV7-9 with TRBJ2-5; D could derive from TRBD1 or TRBD2 (5 bases each). V was trimmed by 3 bases and J by 2 bases, leaving 13 bases between them. Germline V gene lookup returns CDR1 SEHNR and CDR2 FQNEAQ (reference sequence). This CDR3 is 15 amino acids long. CDR3 DNA: TGTGCCAGCAGCTTCGGGGACCGGAGTCAAGAGACCCAGTACTTC. This translates into CASSFGDRSQETQYF.

This clone was detected a few times. The V and J genes are TRBV6-9 and TRBJ1-6; D ambiguous. V lost 3 bases and J 9 bases, leaving 12 bases between the germline ends. The germline gives CDR1 MNHGY, CDR2 SVAAGI. The CDR3 spans 14 residues. CDR3 in amino acids: CASSYGFRPSPLHF. The CDR3 coding sequence is TGTGCCAGCAGTTACGGGTTCCGGCCTTCACCCCTCCACTTT.

In nucleotides, the CDR3 is TGTGCCACCCTCTCGGAAGAGACCCAGTACTTC. This codes for CATLSEETQYF. V is TRBV10-3 and J is TRBJ2-5; no definite D call. Germline CDR1 reads ENHRY; CDR2 reads SYGVKD. Deletions cut 10 bases from V and 3 bases from J, with 9 bases between. The CDR3 sequence is 11 residues long.

This clone was detected a few times. The rearrangement links TRBV6-1 to TRBJ1-2; TRBD1 is a possible D gene (5 bases). The CDR3 has 15 amino acids. The V gene lost 5 bases and the J gene lost 5 bases, with 18 bases spanning the gap. The germline V gene has CDR1 MNHNS and CDR2 SASEGT. In nucleotides, the CDR3 is TGTGCCAGCAGTCCCGACAGAGGGTCCTCGTATGGCTACACCTTC. Protein: CASSPDRGSSYGYTF.

This clone was recorded a few times. The rearrangement joins TRBV9 to TRBJ2-3; 7 nucleotides match TRBD2. There are 16 residues in the CDR3. CDR1 SGDLS and CDR2 YYNGEE come from the germline V gene. J gave up 2 bases and V 0 bases, and 6 bases lay outside the gene matches. The CDR3: CASSVGVRETTDTQYF. The DNA of the CDR3 is TGTGCCAGCAGCGTAGGGGTGCGGGAGACCACAGATACGCAGTATTTT.

Within the sample, this clone is medium-sized. The chain recombines TRBV30 with TRBJ2-5; the match to TRBD2 covers 9 bases. The CDR3 loop spans 16 amino acids. V gave up 1 base and J gave up 5 bases; unmatched junction bases: 11. Germline V gene lookup returns CDR1 GTSNPN and CDR2 SVGIG (reference sequence). CDR3 sequence (DNA): TGTGCCTGGAGTGCCGGGACTAGCTTTTGGAGGGAGACCCAGTACTTC. It yields the protein CAWSAGTSFWRETQYF.

This chain links TRBV18 with TRBJ2-6; D remains ambiguous. Trimming stripped 3 bases from V and 1 base from J, with 10 bases between. The germline gives CDR1 KGHSH, CDR2 LQKENI. The CDR3 totals 16 residues. The CDR3 sequence is CASSPQRASGANVLTF. For the CDR3, the DNA is TGTGCCAGCTCACCTCAAAGGGCGTCTGGGGCCAACGTCCTGACTTTC.